This is a list of T cell receptor beta chains from one sample in a study of blood T cell repertoires in COVID-19. Sequenced by immunoSEQ multiplex PCR; TCRdb stores in-frame clones only, minus some. The profile shows more than 200,000 clones, about 85% of them singletons. The sequenced material came from peripheral blood. These receptors all come from a man in his forties or fifties with acute or convalescent COVID-19. The CDR3 runs from the conserved cysteine through the conserved F or W. The order of the fields is D gene, V gene, clone size, J gene, CDR3 DNA, CDR3 protein. D genes are given only for firm matches. A clone size is listed for some rows: how often the clone was seen (once, few, many), or a class if it is expanded.

D: TRBD2
V: TRBV4-1
size: .
J: TRBJ2-5
DNA: TGCGCCAGCAGCCAAGATCGACTAGCGGGGGGAGAGACCCAGTACTTC
CDR3: CASSQDRLAGGETQYF

D: TRBD1
V: TRBV5-6
size: few
J: TRBJ1-6
DNA: TGTGCCAGCAGCTTAATTCAACAGGGGCCGGATTCACCCCTCCACTTT
CDR3: CASSLIQQGPDSPLHF

D: .
V: TRBV5-1
size: once
J: TRBJ1-2
DNA: TGCGCCAGCAGCGACGGGAACTATGGCTACACCTTC
CDR3: CASSDGNYGYTF

D: .
V: TRBV27
size: .
J: TRBJ2-1
DNA: TGTGCCAGCAGTCCCACGACGGGGTTCAATGAGCAGTTCTTC
CDR3: CASSPTTGFNEQFF

D: .
V: TRBV9
size: .
J: TRBJ1-2
DNA: TGTGCCAGCAGCGTATTCGGGGGCTACACCTTC
CDR3: CASSVFGGYTF

D: .
V: TRBV21-1
size: .
J: TRBJ1-4
DNA: TGTGCCAGCAGCAACGAGAGGCGCAGTATGGATGAAAAACTGTTTTTT
CDR3: CASSNERRSMDEKLFF

D: TRBD1
V: TRBV11-3
size: few
J: TRBJ2-3
DNA: TGTGCCAGCAGCGTAGGGACAGCCAGCACAGATACGCAGTATTTT
CDR3: CASSVGTASTDTQYF

D: TRBD2
V: TRBV9
size: .
J: TRBJ2-5
DNA: TGTGCCAGCAGCGTAGGGACTAGCGGGGAGGTATACCAAGAGACCCAGTACTTC
CDR3: CASSVGTSGEVYQETQYF

D: TRBD2
V: TRBV19
size: .
J: TRBJ2-3
DNA: TGTGCCAGTAGGAACGTAGCGGGAGTTGATACGCAGTATTTT
CDR3: CASRNVAGVDTQYF

D: TRBD2
V: TRBV19
size: .
J: TRBJ2-1
DNA: TGTGCCAGTAGTTCCCACTGGGAGGGAGAAGGCGATGAGCAGTTCTTC
CDR3: CASSSHWEGEGDEQFF